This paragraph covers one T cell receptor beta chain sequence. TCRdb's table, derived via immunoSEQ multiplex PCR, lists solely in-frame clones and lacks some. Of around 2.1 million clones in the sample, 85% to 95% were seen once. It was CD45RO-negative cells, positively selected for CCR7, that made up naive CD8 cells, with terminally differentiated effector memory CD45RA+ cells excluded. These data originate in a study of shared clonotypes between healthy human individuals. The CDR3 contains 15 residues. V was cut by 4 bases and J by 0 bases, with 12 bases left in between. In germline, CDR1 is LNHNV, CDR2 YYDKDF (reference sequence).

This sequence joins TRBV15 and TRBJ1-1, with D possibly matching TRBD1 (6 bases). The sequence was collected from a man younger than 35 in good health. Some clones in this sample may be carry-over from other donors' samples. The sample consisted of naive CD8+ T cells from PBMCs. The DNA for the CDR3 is TGTGCCACCAGCAAATACAGGGAGATGAACACTGAAGCTTTCTTT. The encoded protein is CATSKYREMNTEAFF.